Each of the 11 T cell receptor beta chains below was sequenced from the same sample in a study of cytomegalovirus exposure and HLA in healthy donors. This PCR relied on a set of 60 Vbeta primers and 13 Jbeta primers. TCRdb's table, derived via immunoSEQ multiplex PCR, lists solely in-frame clones and lacks some. The table records approximately 120,000 clones, approximately 73% of them present only once. Material for sequencing was PBMCs. The receptors stem from a man between 60 and 70 years old in good health and CMV-seropositive.

This chain uses TRBV6-6 with TRBJ2-1; 7 bases align to TRBD1. The CDR3 covers 14 residues. CDR1 and CDR2 (germline): MNHNY, SVGAGI (reference sequence). V lost 4 bases and J lost 8; bases outside the gene matches: 8. This CDR3 is CASSSPNTGDEQFF. CDR3 nucleotides: TGTGCCAGCAGTTCCCCGAACACAGGGGATGAGCAGTTCTTC.

This rearrangement joins TRBV5-1 to TRBJ2-5; D ambiguous. The CDR3 consists of 12 residues. The ends were cut back, 1 base at V and 5 bases at J, with 6 bases in the middle. Germline CDR1 reads SGHRS; CDR2 reads YFSETQ. The CDR3 nucleotides are TGCGCCAGCAGCTTGAATCAGGAGACCCAGTACTTC. This sequence encodes CASSLNQETQYF.

Only one count was recorded for this clone. The chain joins TRBV7-6 to TRBJ1-6; 9 bases are shared with TRBD1. The trim removed 7 bases at V and 4 bases at J, leaving 5 bases unmatched. The CDR3 runs to 15 residues. Germline CDR1 is SGHVS and CDR2 is FNYEAQ. The CDR3 loop is CASTPDRGYNSPLHF. The CDR3 bases are TGTGCCAGCACCCCCGACAGGGGGTATAATTCACCCCTCCACTTT. The variable domain in full, with the rest retrieved from reference TRBV7-6 and TRBJ1-6, is GAGVSQSPRYKVTKRGQDVALRCDPISGHVSLYWYRQALGQGPEFLTYFNYEAQQDKSGLPNDRFSAERPEGSISTLTIQRTEQRDSAMYRCASTPDRGYNSPLHFGNGTRLTVT.

V usage is TRBV14 and J usage is TRBJ2-7; 7 bases are a match to TRBD2. V lost 1 base, J lost 2 bases, and 5 bases stayed unmatched. CDR1 is SGHDN, CDR2 FVKESK, per germline. There are 15 residues in the CDR3. The DNA for the CDR3 is TGTGCCAGCAGCCAAGTTGGGGGGGGTGCCTACGAGCAGTACTTC. Its translation is CASSQVGGGAYEQYF.

This chain connects TRBV7-9 to TRBJ2-7, with TRBD2 identical over 8 bases. The CDR3 is made up of 15 amino acids. Germline V gene sequence: CDR1 SEHNR, CDR2 FQNEAQ (reference sequence). Trimming took 2 bases from V and 2 from J; bases not matched to a gene: 5. The CDR3 sequence: CASSLTGGGPYEQYF. CDR3 nucleotides: TGTGCCAGCAGCTTAACGGGCGGGGGGCCCTACGAGCAGTACTTC.

This clone was detected once. The chain joins TRBV6-6 to TRBJ2-5; 7 nucleotides agree with TRBD1. The better agreement between TRBJ2-7 and the DNA end casts doubt on the J call. The CDR3 is made up of 14 amino acids. The germline V gene has CDR1 MNHNY and CDR2 SVGAGI (reference sequence). The CDR3 sequence is CASSYSGTAYEQYF. The CDR3 nucleotides are TGTGCCAGCAGTTACTCGGGGACAGCCTACGAGCAGTACTTC.

The chain couples TRBV4-2 to TRBJ2-3; 12 bases agree with TRBD2. V lost 4 bases, J lost 0 bases, and 2 bases stayed unmatched. The CDR3 contains 16 residues. Germline CDR1 is LGHNA and CDR2 is YNFKEQ. The CDR3 coding sequence is TGTGCCAGCAGCCTCGGGACTAGCGGGAGCACAGATACGCAGTATTTT. As protein: CASSLGTSGSTDTQYF.

The V call is TRBV6-5, the J call TRBJ1-4; 9 bases align to TRBD1. The germline gives CDR1 MNHEY, CDR2 SVGAGI. With V trimmed by 6 bases and J by 8 bases, 7 bases remained unmatched. This CDR3 has 14 amino acids. The CDR3 sequence is CASRPYRGHEKLFF. The CDR3, as DNA: TGTGCCAGCAGACCTTACAGGGGGCACGAAAAACTGTTTTTT.

In its sample, this clone was seen many times. This rearrangement joins TRBV2 to TRBJ2-3, with 7 bases aligning to TRBD1. Germline CDR1 and CDR2: SNHLY and FYNNEI. The CDR3 runs to 14 residues. V gave up 7 bases and J gave up 8 bases; unmatched junction bases: 12. The CDR3 region has the DNA TGTGCCAGCATCCGGGGACAGCCGTTCGGTACGCAGTATTTT. This translates into CASIRGQPFGTQYF.

This chain links TRBV11-2 with TRBJ2-7; D unclear. V lost 6 bases and J lost 7, with 13 bases in between. CDR1 SGHAT and CDR2 FQNNGV come from the germline V gene. The CDR3 has 12 residues. CDR3 nucleotide sequence: TGTGCCAGCAGATCCAACGCCAGGGAGCAGTACTTC. As protein: CASRSNAREQYF.

The V call is TRBV7-3, the J call TRBJ1-5; D is unclear. Trimming shortened V by 4 bases and J by 8 bases, and 12 bases separated the two germline ends. CDR1 and CDR2 (germline): SGHTA, FQGTGA. There are 13 residues in the CDR3. The DNA of the CDR3 is TGTGCCAGCAGCTCTAGGTTGTCGGAGCCCCAGCATTTT. Translated: CASSSRLSEPQHF.